The rows below give T cell receptor beta chains drawn from one sample of a study of beta chain features in type 1 diabetes. Sequencing was performed with immunoSEQ multiplex PCR; in TCRdb, only in-frame clones are kept and a portion is missing. The table shows 60,000 or so clones, with around three fifths occurring only once. The sequenced material came from Tregs from blood. The source of these receptors is a woman aged 18-29 years in good health. The CDR3 runs from the conserved cysteine through the conserved F or W. A D gene is named only where the DNA matches it firmly. Some rows have no size entry. The others give once, few or many, or a class for an expanded clone.

d_call	v_call	j_call	clone_size	cdr3_nt	cdr3_aa
TRBD2	TRBV5-1	TRBJ2-7	once	TGCGCCAGCAGCTTGGATGCGGGGGGGTTCTACGAGCAGTACTTC	CASSLDAGGFYEQYF
.	TRBV18	TRBJ1-1	few	TGTGCCAGCTCACCAGGAGCGCAGGGTACTTTCTTT	CASSPGAQGTFF
.	TRBV6-1	TRBJ1-6	.	TGTGCCAGCAGTGAAAGAGGCACCAGCTCACCCCTCCACTTT	CASSERGTSSPLHF
TRBD1	TRBV7-9	TRBJ2-4	few	TGTGCCAGCAGCCACGACAGGGTTTACCTTCAGTACTTC	CASSHDRVYLQYF
.	TRBV2	TRBJ1-1	.	TGTGCCAGCAGTTCGCTATCCACTGAAGCTTTCTTT	CASSSLSTEAFF
TRBD2	TRBV11-2	TRBJ2-3	.	TGTGCCAGCAGCGCTAGCGGCGATACGCAGTATTTT	CASSASGDTQYF
TRBD2	TRBV7-2	TRBJ2-7	.	TGTGCCAGCAGCTTAGCTGGGAGACTAGCGGGGTTCTACGAGCAGTACTTC	CASSLAGRLAGFYEQYF
TRBD2	TRBV7-2	TRBJ2-1	.	TGTGCCAGCAGCCCCGGGCGGGGGGCAGAGCAGTTCTTC	CASSPGRGAEQFF
.	TRBV7-9	TRBJ2-5	few	TGTGCCAGCAGCTTCCTAGCAGGAGGAAGACGGCAGTACTTC	CASSFLAGGRRQYF
TRBD1	TRBV7-2	TRBJ2-3	.	TGTGCCAGCAGCGGATCAGGGACAGGGACCACAGATACGCAGTATTTT	CASSGSGTGTTDTQYF
.	TRBV7-6	TRBJ2-3	.	TGTGCCAGCAGCTTGGTGGCGGCCCAGATTAGGGATACGCAGTATTTT	CASSLVAAQIRDTQYF
.	TRBV15	TRBJ2-3	.	TGTGCCACCAGCAGAGATAGACGGGGTACGGCAGATACGCAGTATTTT	CATSRDRRGTADTQYF
TRBD2	TRBV14	TRBJ2-1	.	TGTGCCAGCAGCCATTCTCCGGGACTAGCGGGATACGAGCAGTTCTTC	CASSHSPGLAGYEQFF
TRBD1	TRBV18	TRBJ1-6	.	TGTGCCAGCTCACCAGGACAGGGGAATAATTCACCCCTCCACTTT	CASSPGQGNNSPLHF
TRBD2	TRBV28	TRBJ2-7	few	TGTGCCAGCAGTCACCCGGGAGGAGTCTACGAGCAGTACTTC	CASSHPGGVYEQYF
.	TRBV29-1	TRBJ1-2	.	TGCAGCGTTGAGAGCCGTAGGGGGGGCTACACCTTC	CSVESRRGGYTF
TRBD1	TRBV2	TRBJ1-1	.	TGTGCCAGCGGTTTACAGGGGGCGAGCACTGAAGCTTTCTTT	CASGLQGASTEAFF
.	TRBV20-1	TRBJ2-1	.	TGCAGTGCTGGGGGGAACAATGAGCAGTTCTTC	CSAGGNNEQFF
.	TRBV27	TRBJ1-2	few	TGTGCCAGCAGTTTAGATGCGGGAAGGGGAGGCTACACCTTC	CASSLDAGRGGYTF
TRBD2	TRBV5-4	TRBJ2-5	.	TGTGCCAGCAGCACTTCAGCGGGAGGGCAGGAGACCCAGTACTTC	CASSTSAGGQETQYF
.	TRBV11-2	TRBJ1-1	.	TGTGCCAGCAGCGACCGGGACAACTTGAACACTGAAGCTTTCTTT	CASSDRDNLNTEAFF
TRBD1	TRBV29-1	TRBJ1-5	.	TGCAGCGTTGTACAGGGGGCCGATCAGCCCCAGCATTTT	CSVVQGADQPQHF
TRBD2	TRBV5-1	TRBJ2-7	.	TGCGCCAGCAGCTTGGGTAGCGGGGGCTCCGACGAGCAGTACTTC	CASSLGSGGSDEQYF
.	TRBV5-1	TRBJ2-3	.	TGCGCCAGCAGCTTTCAGGGGAACACAGATACGCAGTATTTT	CASSFQGNTDTQYF
.	TRBV5-1	TRBJ2-3	.	TGCGCCAGCAGCTCCAACGCGAACGGGGGAGATACGCAGTATTTT	CASSSNANGGDTQYF
TRBD1	TRBV27	TRBJ1-2	once	TGTGCCAGCAGTTCCCAACAGGGGGGCTACACCTTC	CASSSQQGGYTF
.	TRBV5-4	TRBJ1-5	few	TGTGCCAGCAGCTTGACAGACCCCGTAAGCAATCAGCCCCAGCATTTT	CASSLTDPVSNQPQHF
.	TRBV5-4	TRBJ2-3	.	TGTGCCAGCAGCCCGGGGAGCACAGATACGCAGTATTTT	CASSPGSTDTQYF
.	TRBV7-9	TRBJ2-5	.	TGTGCCAGCAGCATATACGGGTCTGAGACCCAGTACTTC	CASSIYGSETQYF
.	TRBV19	TRBJ1-1	.	TGTGCCAGCTTCAAACGGGAAGAGAACACTGAAGCTTTCTTT	CASFKREENTEAFF
.	TRBV18	TRBJ1-2	few	TGTGCCAGCTCACTGGAGAGGGAGTATGGCTACACCTTC	CASSLEREYGYTF
TRBD1	TRBV4-1	TRBJ1-5	.	TGCGCCAGCAGCCCCCGGTCGGGACAGGGGTCGAATCAGCCCCAGCATTTT	CASSPRSGQGSNQPQHF
.	TRBV20-1	TRBJ1-1	.	TGCAGTGCTCACAGGAACACTGAAGCTTTCTTT	CSAHRNTEAFF
TRBD2	TRBV5-1	TRBJ2-1	few	TGCGCCAGCAGCCCCACAGCGGTAGCGGGAGTCAATGAGCAGTTCTTC	CASSPTAVAGVNEQFF
TRBD2	TRBV5-1	TRBJ2-7	.	TGCGCCAGCAGCTTGACGGTAGCGGGAAGGTACGAGCAGTACTTC	CASSLTVAGRYEQYF
.	TRBV5-1	TRBJ2-1	.	TGCGCCAGCAGCCCGCAAGGGGACTACAATGAGCAGTTCTTC	CASSPQGDYNEQFF
.	TRBV6-6	TRBJ2-7	.	TGTGCCAGCAGGGTCTCCTCACTAGCACCCTCCTACGAGCAGTACTTC	CASRVSSLAPSYEQYF
TRBD2	TRBV7-8	TRBJ2-5	few	TGTGCCAGCAGCATAGCGGGAGAAGAGACCCAGTACTTC	CASSIAGEETQYF
TRBD2	TRBV29-1	TRBJ2-1	few	TGCAGCGTTTTGCGACTAGCGATTTACAATGAGCAGTTCTTC	CSVLRLAIYNEQFF
.	TRBV11-3	TRBJ1-6	.	TGTGCCAGCAGCTTGGGGAGCTCCTATAATTCACCCCTCCACTTT	CASSLGSSYNSPLHF
TRBD2	TRBV7-9	TRBJ2-3	.	TGTGCCAGCAGCCCCTGGGCGACTAGCGGGATTAGAGATACGCAGTATTTT	CASSPWATSGIRDTQYF
.	TRBV5-1	TRBJ2-4	.	TGCGCCAGCAGCCCCGTTGTGTCGGGGGGCTCAAACATTCAGTACTTC	CASSPVVSGGSNIQYF
.	TRBV7-9	TRBJ2-1	.	TGTGCCAGCAGCTTAGGTAGAACCTTCTGGAGCGAGCAGTTCTTC	CASSLGRTFWSEQFF
.	TRBV4-2	TRBJ1-6	few	TGTGCCAGCAGCCAAGATAGTGGGGGCAGTAATTCACCCCTCCACTTT	CASSQDSGGSNSPLHF
.	TRBV5-4	TRBJ2-3	few	TGTGCCAGCAGCGGCCCGGGGGACCCTGCGACCTTTACGCAGTATTTT	CASSGPGDPATFTQYF
TRBD2	TRBV5-1	TRBJ2-1	.	TGCGCCAGCAGCTTGGGTAGCGGGGATTACAATGAGCAGTTCTTC	CASSLGSGDYNEQFF
.	TRBV5-4	TRBJ1-2	.	TGTGCCAGCAGCTCAAGCGGGGTCAGCTATGGCTACACCTTC	CASSSSGVSYGYTF
TRBD1	TRBV23-1	TRBJ2-1	few	TGCGCCAGCACCGCGGGACAGGAGCCTTTCATAAGCTCCTACAATGAGCAGTTCTTC	CASTAGQEPFISSYNEQFF
.	TRBV7-9	TRBJ1-6	once	TGTGCCAGCAGCTTTCAGGGTAATAATTCCCCCCTCCACTTT	CASSFQGNNSPLHF
.	TRBV21-1	TRBJ1-2	.	TGTGCCAGCAGTAAGAAGAGAGGGGGCGACGGCTACACCTTC	CASSKKRGGDGYTF
TRBD1	TRBV18	TRBJ1-6	.	TGTGCCAGCCGGGACAGGGGACCTTCACCCCTCCACTTT	CASRDRGPSPLHF
TRBD2	TRBV30	TRBJ2-1	.	TGTGCCTGGCGGGGGACTAGCCACAATGAGCAGTTCTTC	CAWRGTSHNEQFF
.	TRBV11-2	TRBJ2-3	.	TGTGCCAGCAGTTCGCCCCGGGATACGCAGTATTTT	CASSSPRDTQYF
.	TRBV18	TRBJ2-7	.	TGTGCCAGCTCACCCAGGGACTCCTACGAGCAGTACTTC	CASSPRDSYEQYF
TRBD1	TRBV5-4	TRBJ1-2	.	TGTGCCAGCAGCTTGGTTCAGGGGGACTTGGGCTACACCTTC	CASSLVQGDLGYTF
TRBD2	TRBV7-2	TRBJ2-5	.	TGTGCCAGCAGCCCTCTTAGCGGGGGCATCCAAGAGACCCAGTACTTC	CASSPLSGGIQETQYF
TRBD2	TRBV19	TRBJ2-1	few	TGTGCCAGTAGTATTCGGTTGGGGTGGGCTAGCGGGTACCGAAATGAGCAGTTCTTC	CASSIRLGWASGYRNEQFF
TRBD1	TRBV15	TRBJ2-7	.	TGTGCCACCGGGACAGGTATCTCCTACGAGCAGTACTTC	CATGTGISYEQYF
TRBD1	TRBV6-6	TRBJ1-2	once	TGTGCCAGCAGCAGAGACAGGGGAAGGGGCTACACCTTC	CASSRDRGRGYTF